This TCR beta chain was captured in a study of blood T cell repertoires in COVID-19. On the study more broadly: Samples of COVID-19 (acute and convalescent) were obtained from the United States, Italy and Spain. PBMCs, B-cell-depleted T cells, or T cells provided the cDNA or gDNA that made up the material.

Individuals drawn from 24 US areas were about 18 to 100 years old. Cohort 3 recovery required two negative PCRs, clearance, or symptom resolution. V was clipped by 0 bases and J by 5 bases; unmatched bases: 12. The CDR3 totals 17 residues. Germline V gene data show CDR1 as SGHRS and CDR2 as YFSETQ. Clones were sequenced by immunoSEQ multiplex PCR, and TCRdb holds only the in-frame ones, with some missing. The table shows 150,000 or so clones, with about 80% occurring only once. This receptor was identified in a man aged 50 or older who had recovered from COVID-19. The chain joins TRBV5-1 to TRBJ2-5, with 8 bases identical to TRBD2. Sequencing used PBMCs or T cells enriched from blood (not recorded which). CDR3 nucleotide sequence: TGCGCCAGCAGCTTGGGAATGGGACTAGGAGTCTGGGAGACCCAGTACTTC. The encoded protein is CASSLGMGLGVWETQYF.